This entry describes one T cell receptor (beta chain). The data belong to a study of T cell changes during pregnancy in multiple sclerosis. Sequenced by immunoSEQ multiplex PCR; TCRdb stores in-frame clones only, minus some. The sample lists 30,000 to 35,000 clones, just over 85% seen once, with approximately 0.74% in the top ten. Per germline, CDR1 SGHDT and CDR2 YYEEEE. The CDR3 contains 16 residues. V was pared by 1 base and J by 7 bases, with 10 bases of the junction left unmatched. This material consisted of CD4+ T cells from peripheral blood mononuclear cells, taken in the first trimester of pregnancy. The chain employs TRBV5-6 and TRBJ1-5; 8 bases match TRBD1. The source of this sequence is a female donor in good health, enrolled as a control in a pregnancy study. CDR3 sequence (DNA): TGTGCCAGCAGCTTGTGGATGCAGGGGGCTTGGCAGCCCCAGCATTTT. Translated: CASSLWMQGAWQPQHF. The full variable domain, completed using reference TRBV5-6 and TRBJ1-5, is DAGVTQSPTHLIKTRGQQVTLRCSPKSGHDTVSWYQQALGQGPQFIFQYYEEEERQRGNFPDRFSGHQFPNYSSELNVNALLLGDSALYLCASSLWMQGAWQPQHFGDGTRLSIL.